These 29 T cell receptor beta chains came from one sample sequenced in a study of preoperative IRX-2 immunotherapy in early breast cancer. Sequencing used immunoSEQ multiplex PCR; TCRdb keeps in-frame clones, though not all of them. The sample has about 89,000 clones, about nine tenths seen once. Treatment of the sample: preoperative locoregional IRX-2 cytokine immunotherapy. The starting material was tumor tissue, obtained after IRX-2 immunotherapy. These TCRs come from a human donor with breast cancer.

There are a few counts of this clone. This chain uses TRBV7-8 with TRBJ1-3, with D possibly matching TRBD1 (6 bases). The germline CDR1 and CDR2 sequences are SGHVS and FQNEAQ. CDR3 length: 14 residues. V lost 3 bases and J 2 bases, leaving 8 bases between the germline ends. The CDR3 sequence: CASSLDSTGNTIYF. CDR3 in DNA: TGTGCCAGCAGCTTGGACAGCACTGGAAACACCATATATTTT.

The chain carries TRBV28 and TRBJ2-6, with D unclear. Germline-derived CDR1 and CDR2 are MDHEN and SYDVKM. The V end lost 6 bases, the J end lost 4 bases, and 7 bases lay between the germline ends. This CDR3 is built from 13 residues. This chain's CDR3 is CASSPAGANVLTF. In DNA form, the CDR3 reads TGTGCCAGCAGCCCCGCCGGGGCCAACGTCCTGACTTTC.

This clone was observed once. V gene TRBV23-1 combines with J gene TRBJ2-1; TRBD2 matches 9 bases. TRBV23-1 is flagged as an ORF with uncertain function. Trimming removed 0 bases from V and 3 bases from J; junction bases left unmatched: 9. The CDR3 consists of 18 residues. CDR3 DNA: TGCGCCAGCAGTCAATCGAAGACTAGCGGACGATTCTACAATGAGCAGTTCTTC. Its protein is CASSQSKTSGRFYNEQFF.

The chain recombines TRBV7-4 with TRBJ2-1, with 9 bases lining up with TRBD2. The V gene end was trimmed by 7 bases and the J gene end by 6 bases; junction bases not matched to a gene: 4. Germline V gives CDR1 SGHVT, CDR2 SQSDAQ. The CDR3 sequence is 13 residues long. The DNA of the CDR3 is TGTGCCAGCACCAGAGCGGGGGGCAATGAGCAGTTCTTC. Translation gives CASTRAGGNEQFF.

CDR3 sequence reads: CASKEGFVDTEAFF. CDR3 DNA sequence: TGTGCCAGCAAGGAGGGGTTTGTGGACACTGAAGCTTTCTTT. The chain employs TRBV11-3 and TRBJ1-1; D may be TRBD1 (5 bases). The V and J ends lost 7 bases and 3 bases respectively, with 15 bases between them. This CDR3 has 14 residues. The germline CDR1 and CDR2 sequences are SGHNT and YENEEA.

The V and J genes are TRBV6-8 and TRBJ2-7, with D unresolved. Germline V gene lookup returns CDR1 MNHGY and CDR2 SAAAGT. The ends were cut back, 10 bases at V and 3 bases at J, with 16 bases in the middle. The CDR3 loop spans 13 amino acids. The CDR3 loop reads CATEPGFGYEQYF. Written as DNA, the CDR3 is TGTGCCACCGAACCCGGTTTCGGCTACGAGCAGTACTTC.

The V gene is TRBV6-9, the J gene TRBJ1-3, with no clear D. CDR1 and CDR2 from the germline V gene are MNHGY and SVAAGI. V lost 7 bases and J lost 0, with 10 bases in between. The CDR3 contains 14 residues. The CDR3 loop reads CASKSGSSGNTIYF. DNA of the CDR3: TGTGCCAGCAAATCCGGGAGCTCTGGAAACACCATATATTTT.

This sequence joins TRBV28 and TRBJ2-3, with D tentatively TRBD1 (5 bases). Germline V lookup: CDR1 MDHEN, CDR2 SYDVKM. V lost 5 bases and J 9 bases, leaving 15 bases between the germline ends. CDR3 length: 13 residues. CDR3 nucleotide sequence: TGTGCCAGCAGTCCCCCCCCAGGGTTGACGCAGTATTTT. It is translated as CASSPPPGLTQYF.

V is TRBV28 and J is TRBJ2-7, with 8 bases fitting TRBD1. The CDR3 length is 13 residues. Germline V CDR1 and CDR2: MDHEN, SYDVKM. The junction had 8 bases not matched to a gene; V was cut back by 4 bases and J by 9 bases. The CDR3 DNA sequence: TGTGCCAGCAGTTCCTCCAGGGGGCTTTCGCAGTACTTC. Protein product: CASSSSRGLSQYF.

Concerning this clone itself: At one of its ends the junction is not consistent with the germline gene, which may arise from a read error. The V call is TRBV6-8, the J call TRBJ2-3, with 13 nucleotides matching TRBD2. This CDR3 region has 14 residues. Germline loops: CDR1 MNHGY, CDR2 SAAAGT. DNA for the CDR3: TGTGCCATCAGTGGACTAGCGGGAGAAGATACGCAGTATTTT. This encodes CAISGLAGEDTQYF.

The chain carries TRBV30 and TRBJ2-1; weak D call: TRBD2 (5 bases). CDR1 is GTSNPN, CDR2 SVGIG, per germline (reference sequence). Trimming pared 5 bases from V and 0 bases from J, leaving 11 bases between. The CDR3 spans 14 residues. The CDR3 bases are TGTGCCTGGGAGGGTCTTCCCTCCTACAATGAGCAGTTCTTC. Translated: CAWEGLPSYNEQFF.

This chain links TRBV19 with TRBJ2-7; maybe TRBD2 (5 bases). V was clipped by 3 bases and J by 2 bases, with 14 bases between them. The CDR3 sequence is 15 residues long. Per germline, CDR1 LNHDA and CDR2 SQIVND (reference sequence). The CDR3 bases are TGTGCCAGTAGTATTGGACTCCAGCCCACCTACGAGCAGTACTTC. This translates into CASSIGLQPTYEQYF.

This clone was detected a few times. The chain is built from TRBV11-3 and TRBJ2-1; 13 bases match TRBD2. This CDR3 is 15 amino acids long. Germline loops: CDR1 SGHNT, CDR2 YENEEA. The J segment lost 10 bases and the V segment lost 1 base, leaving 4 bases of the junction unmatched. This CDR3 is CASSLGLAGGKEQFF. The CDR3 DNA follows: TGTGCCAGCAGCTTAGGACTAGCGGGAGGAAAGGAGCAGTTCTTC.

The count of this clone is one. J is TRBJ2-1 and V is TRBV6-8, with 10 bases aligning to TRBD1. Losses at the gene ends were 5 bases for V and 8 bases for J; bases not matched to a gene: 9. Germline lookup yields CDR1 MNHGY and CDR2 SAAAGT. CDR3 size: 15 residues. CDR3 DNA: TGTGCCAGCAGTGCCCCGGGACAGGGGATCGATGAGCAGTTCTTC. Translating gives CASSAPGQGIDEQFF.

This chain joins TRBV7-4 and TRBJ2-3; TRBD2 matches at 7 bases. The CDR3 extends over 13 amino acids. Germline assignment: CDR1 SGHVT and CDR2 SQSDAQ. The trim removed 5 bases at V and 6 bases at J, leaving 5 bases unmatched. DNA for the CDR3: TGTGCCAGCAGCACGACTAGCTCTGATACGCAGTATTTT. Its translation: CASSTTSSDTQYF.

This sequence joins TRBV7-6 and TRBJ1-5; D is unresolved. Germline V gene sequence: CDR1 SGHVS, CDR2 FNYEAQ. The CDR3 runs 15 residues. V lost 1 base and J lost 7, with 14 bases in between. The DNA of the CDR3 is TGTGCCAGCAGCTTAGTTTTCGAACGGCACCAGCCCCAGCATTTT. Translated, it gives CASSLVFERHQPQHF.

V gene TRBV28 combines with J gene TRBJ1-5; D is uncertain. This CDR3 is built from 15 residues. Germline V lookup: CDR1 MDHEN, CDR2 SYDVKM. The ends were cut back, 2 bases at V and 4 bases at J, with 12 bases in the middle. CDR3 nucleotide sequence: TGTGCCAGCAGTTTAGCAGGTAGAGGGAATCAGCCCCAGCATTTT. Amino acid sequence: CASSLAGRGNQPQHF.

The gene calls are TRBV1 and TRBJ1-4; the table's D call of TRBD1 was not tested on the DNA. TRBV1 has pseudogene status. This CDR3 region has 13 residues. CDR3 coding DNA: TGCGCCAGCAGCCAAGTTACAGGCGAAAAACTGTTTTTT. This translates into CASSQVTGEKLFF.

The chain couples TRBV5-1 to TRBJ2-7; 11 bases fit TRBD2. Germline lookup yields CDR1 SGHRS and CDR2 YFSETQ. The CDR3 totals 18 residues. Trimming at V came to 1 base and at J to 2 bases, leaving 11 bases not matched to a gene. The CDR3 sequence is CASSLRTSGGITTYEQYF. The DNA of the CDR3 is TGCGCCAGCAGCTTGCGAACTAGCGGGGGAATTACTACCTACGAGCAGTACTTC. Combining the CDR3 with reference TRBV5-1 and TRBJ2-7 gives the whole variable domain KAGVTQTPRYLIKTRGQQVTLSCSPISGHRSVSWYQQTPGQGLQFLFEYFSETQRNKGNFPGRFSGRQFSNSRSEMNVSTLELGDSALYLCASSLRTSGGITTYEQYFGPGTRLTVT.

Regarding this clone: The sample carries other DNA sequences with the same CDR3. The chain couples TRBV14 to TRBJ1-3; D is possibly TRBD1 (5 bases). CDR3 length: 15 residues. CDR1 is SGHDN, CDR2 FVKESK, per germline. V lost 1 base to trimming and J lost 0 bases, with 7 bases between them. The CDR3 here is CASSQGRVSGNTIYF. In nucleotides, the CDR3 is TGTGCCAGCAGCCAAGGCAGGGTCTCTGGAAACACCATATATTTT.

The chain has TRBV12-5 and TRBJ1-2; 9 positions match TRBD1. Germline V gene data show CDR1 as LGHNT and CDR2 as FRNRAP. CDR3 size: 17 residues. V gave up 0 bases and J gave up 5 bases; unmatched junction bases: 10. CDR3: CASGLVTRQGVSYGYTF. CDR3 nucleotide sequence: TGTGCTAGTGGTTTGGTAACGAGACAGGGGGTATCTTATGGCTACACCTTC. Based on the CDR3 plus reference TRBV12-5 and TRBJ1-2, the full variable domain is DARVTQTPRHKVTEMGQEVTMRCQPILGHNTVFWYRQTMMQGLELLAYFRNRAPLDDSGMPKDRFSAEMPDATLATLKIQPSEPRDSAVYFCASGLVTRQGVSYGYTFGSGTRLTVV.

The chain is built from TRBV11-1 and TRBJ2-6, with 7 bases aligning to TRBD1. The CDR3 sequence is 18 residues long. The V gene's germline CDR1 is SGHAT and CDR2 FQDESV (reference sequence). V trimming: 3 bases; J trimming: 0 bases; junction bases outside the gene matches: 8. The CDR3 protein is CASSLAPGQISGANVLTF. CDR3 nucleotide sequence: TGTGCCAGCAGCTTGGCTCCGGGACAGATCTCTGGGGCCAACGTCCTGACTTTC.

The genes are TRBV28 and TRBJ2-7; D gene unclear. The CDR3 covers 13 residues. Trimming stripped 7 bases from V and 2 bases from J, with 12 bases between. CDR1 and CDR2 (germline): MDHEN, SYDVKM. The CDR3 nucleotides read TGTGCCAGCAATTCCGGGTCCACCTACGAGCAGTACTTC. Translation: CASNSGSTYEQYF.

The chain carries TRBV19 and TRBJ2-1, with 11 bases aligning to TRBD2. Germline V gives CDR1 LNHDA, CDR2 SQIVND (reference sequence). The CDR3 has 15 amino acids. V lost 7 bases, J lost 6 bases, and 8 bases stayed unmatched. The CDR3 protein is CASNHGTSGVNEQFF. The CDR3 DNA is TGTGCCAGTAATCACGGGACTAGCGGTGTCAATGAGCAGTTCTTC.

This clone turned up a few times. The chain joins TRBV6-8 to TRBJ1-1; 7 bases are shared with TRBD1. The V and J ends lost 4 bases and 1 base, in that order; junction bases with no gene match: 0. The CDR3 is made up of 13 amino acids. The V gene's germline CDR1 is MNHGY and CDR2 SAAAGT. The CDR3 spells CASSWDRNTEAFF. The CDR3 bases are TGTGCCAGCAGTTGGGACAGGAACACTGAAGCTTTCTTT.

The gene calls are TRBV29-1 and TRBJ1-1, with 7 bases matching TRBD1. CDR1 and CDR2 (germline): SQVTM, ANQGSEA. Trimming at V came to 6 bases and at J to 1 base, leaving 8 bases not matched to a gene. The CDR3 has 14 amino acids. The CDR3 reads CSVQKGQANTEAFF. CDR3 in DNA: TGCAGCGTACAAAAAGGACAGGCGAACACTGAAGCTTTCTTT.

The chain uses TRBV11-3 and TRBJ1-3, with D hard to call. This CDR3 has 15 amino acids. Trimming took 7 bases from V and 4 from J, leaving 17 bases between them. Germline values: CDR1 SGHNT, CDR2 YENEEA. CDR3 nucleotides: TGTGCCAGCAACCAGGAGAGAGGTTCAGGAAACACCATATATTTT. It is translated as CASNQERGSGNTIYF. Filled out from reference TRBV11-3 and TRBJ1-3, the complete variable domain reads EAGVVQSPRYKIIEKKQPVAFWCNPISGHNTLYWYLQNLGQGPELLIRYENEEAVDDSQLPKDRFSAERLKGVDSTLKIQPAELGDSAVYLCASNQERGSGNTIYFGEGSWLTVV.

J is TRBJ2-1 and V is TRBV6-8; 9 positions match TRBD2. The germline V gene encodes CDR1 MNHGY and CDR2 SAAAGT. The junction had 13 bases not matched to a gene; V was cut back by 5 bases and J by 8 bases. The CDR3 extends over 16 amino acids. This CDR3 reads CASSDKSGRIVYEQFF. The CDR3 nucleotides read TGTGCCAGCAGTGATAAGAGCGGGAGGATAGTCTATGAGCAGTTCTTC.

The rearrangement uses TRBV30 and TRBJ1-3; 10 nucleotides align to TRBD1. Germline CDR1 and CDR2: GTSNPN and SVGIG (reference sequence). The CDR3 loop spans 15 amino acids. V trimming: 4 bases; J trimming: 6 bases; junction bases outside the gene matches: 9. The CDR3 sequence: CAWTARDRGLNTIYF. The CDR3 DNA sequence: TGTGCCTGGACCGCGCGAGACAGGGGGCTAAACACCATATATTTT.